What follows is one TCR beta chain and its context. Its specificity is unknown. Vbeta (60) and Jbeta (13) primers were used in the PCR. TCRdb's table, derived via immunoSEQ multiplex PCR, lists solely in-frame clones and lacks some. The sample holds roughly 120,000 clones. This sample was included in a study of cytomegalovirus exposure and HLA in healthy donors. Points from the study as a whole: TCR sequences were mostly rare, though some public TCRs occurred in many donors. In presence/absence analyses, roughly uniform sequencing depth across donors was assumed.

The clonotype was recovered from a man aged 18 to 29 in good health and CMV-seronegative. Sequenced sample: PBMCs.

CDR3 bases: TGTGCCAGCAGCCAAGGACCATCCCGACTAGCGGGGGGGCGGAGCACCGGGGAGCTGTTTTTT. It yields the protein CASSQGPSRLAGGRSTGELFF. This chain uses TRBV4-2 with TRBJ2-2; 14 bases align to TRBD2. Germline lookup yields CDR1 LGHNA and CDR2 YNFKEQ. The V gene end was trimmed by 1 base and the J gene end by 4 bases; junction bases not matched to a gene: 14. The CDR3 runs to 21 residues.